A single sample gave rise to the 6 T cell receptor beta chains below, sequenced in a study of brain T cells in children with intractable seizures. The assay was immunoSEQ multiplex PCR, and TCRdb's table has in-frame clones only and misses some. The sample contains hundreds of thousands of clones, 93% of which appear only once. As for time point: blood from clinic visit 5 months post-surgery; TSC patient then seizure free. The sample in question was peripheral blood, obtained 5 to 6 months after surgery. The receptors here all came from a boy in the first two years of life with tuberous sclerosis and intractable seizures.

This chain joins TRBV7-9 and TRBJ2-7; 8 nucleotides line up with TRBD2. With V trimmed by 3 bases and J by 3 bases, 4 bases remained unmatched. The CDR3 is 14 amino acids. Germline CDR1 reads SEHNR; CDR2 reads FQNEAQ (reference sequence). CDR3 sequence: CASSFLAGSYEQYF. CDR3 nucleotides: TGTGCCAGCAGCTTCTTAGCGGGAAGCTACGAGCAGTACTTC.

J is TRBJ2-1 and V is TRBV15; D remains ambiguous. The germline gives CDR1 LNHNV, CDR2 YYDKDF (reference sequence). The CDR3 covers 15 residues. Trimming stripped 0 bases from V and 8 bases from J, with 14 bases between. The CDR3 region has the DNA TGTGCCACCAGCAGAGATTTCCGGGTCGGACATGAGCAGTTCTTC. Amino acid sequence: CATSRDFRVGHEQFF.

This chain connects TRBV10-1 to TRBJ1-2; 12 bases are a match to TRBD1. The CDR3 length is 13 residues. The germline CDR1 and CDR2 sequences are WNHNN and SYGVQD (reference sequence). The ends lost 11 bases at V and 8 bases at J; junction bases unmatched: 9. The CDR3: CAPEGDRGHGYTF. CDR3 nucleotide sequence: TGCGCCCCAGAGGGGGACAGGGGGCACGGCTACACCTTC.

The genes are TRBV19 and TRBJ2-1; D unclear. There are 13 residues in the CDR3. V dropped 6 bases and J dropped 3 bases, with 9 bases sitting between them. The V gene's germline CDR1 is LNHDA and CDR2 SQIVND (reference sequence). CDR3 coding DNA: TGTGCCAGTAGCCCTCTGGGCTACAATGAGCAGTTCTTC. Its translation is CASSPLGYNEQFF.

This rearrangement joins TRBV13 to TRBJ1-4, with a possible D match to TRBD1 (5 bases). Trimming took 6 bases from V and 13 from J, leaving 21 bases between them. The CDR3 has 14 residues. Germline CDR1 reads PRHDT; CDR2 reads FYEKMQ (reference sequence). The CDR3: CASSSGHDERGLFF. The CDR3 coding sequence is TGTGCCAGCAGTTCCGGACACGACGAAAGGGGACTGTTTTTT.

This CDR3 is CASSQVAPTAYNEQFF. DNA for the CDR3: TGCGCCAGCAGCCAAGTAGCCCCCACGGCCTACAATGAGCAGTTCTTC. The V and J genes are TRBV4-1 and TRBJ2-1; D unclear. V lost 1 base to trimming and J lost 2 bases, with 12 bases between them. The CDR3 totals 16 residues. Germline values: CDR1 MGHRA, CDR2 YSYEKL.